This T cell receptor (beta chain) is from a study of beta chain features in type 1 diabetes. This clone was seen a handful of times. Its matching antigen is unknown. General study points: Moderate but significant shortening of TCRB CDR3s was recorded in all four CD4+ subsets from Type 1 diabetes patients. Relative to healthy donors, patients appeared to have naive, central memory and Treg TCRB repertoires that were more similar.

As every portion of the isolated RNA was reverse transcribed, the sequencing read expressed TCRB transcripts. The protocol was immunoSEQ multiplex PCR, while the TCRdb copy is restricted to in-frame clones and leaves out a portion. This table holds 140,000 or so clones, roughly an eighth found once. The CDR3 extends over 13 amino acids. Germline-derived CDR1 and CDR2 are ENHRY and SYGVKD. Trimming stripped 6 bases from V and 2 bases from J, with 10 bases between. The chain couples TRBV10-3 to TRBJ1-1; possibly TRBD1 for D (5 bases). The origin of this receptor is a man aged 18 to 35 with type 1 diabetes. Sequencing used central memory CD4+ T cells from blood. CDR3 residues: CAIRGLENTEAFF. The CDR3 nucleotides are TGTGCCATCAGGGGACTAGAAAACACTGAAGCTTTCTTT.